The 18 T cell receptor beta chains below come from one sample, sequenced in a study of early stage breast cancer tumors. Method: immunoSEQ multiplex PCR; TCRdb's copy keeps in-frame clones and lacks some. The data show 69,000 or so clones, more than 70% seen once. What was sequenced was blood. The receptors originated from a person in their 40s with breast cancer.

The chain combines TRBV7-9 with TRBJ2-1; 15 bases match TRBD2. Germline V gene lookup returns CDR1 SEHNR and CDR2 FQNEAQ (reference sequence). This CDR3 has 19 amino acids. Trimming cost V 3 bases and J 1 base; bases outside gene matches: 7. CDR3 in DNA: TGTGCCAGCAGCTTCATCTGGACTAGCGGGAGGGAGTCCTACAATGAGCAGTTCTTC. It is translated as CASSFIWTSGRESYNEQFF.

The chain combines TRBV7-9 with TRBJ1-4, with no clear D. Germline V gene data show CDR1 as SEHNR and CDR2 as FQNEAQ (reference sequence). V shed 7 bases and J shed 5 bases, with 11 bases lying between them. This CDR3 is built from 13 residues. CDR3 protein: CASTLYTNEKLFF. The CDR3 bases are TGTGCCAGCACCCTCTACACAAATGAAAAACTGTTTTTT.

V and J are TRBV27 and TRBJ1-3, with D tentatively TRBD1 (6 bases). The ends were cut back, 1 base at V and 8 bases at J, with 18 bases in the middle. Per germline, CDR1 MNHEY and CDR2 SMNVEV (reference sequence). There are 16 residues in the CDR3. The CDR3: CASSLYGPGQLDTIYF. CDR3 DNA sequence: TGTGCCAGCAGTTTATATGGCCCCGGACAGTTAGACACCATATATTTT.

The chain joins TRBV19 to TRBJ1-1, with unresolved D. The CDR3 contains 14 residues. V was pared by 5 bases and J by 5 bases, with 15 bases between. Per the germline V gene, CDR1 is LNHDA and CDR2 is SQIVND (reference sequence). The CDR3 DNA follows: TGTGCCAGTAGTTCCGGACGGGTGGTTACTGAAGCTTTCTTT. It is translated as CASSSGRVVTEAFF.

The V gene is TRBV27, the J gene TRBJ2-7, with D unclear. The V end lost 0 bases, the J end lost 4 bases, and 7 bases lay between the germline ends. The CDR3 covers 13 residues. Germline CDR1 and CDR2: MNHEY and SMNVEV (reference sequence). The CDR3 loop reads CASSLSRQYEQYF. The CDR3 nucleotides read TGTGCCAGCAGTTTATCGCGGCAGTACGAGCAGTACTTC.

The chain joins TRBV6-4 to TRBJ1-5; 11 bases line up with TRBD1. V trimming: 8 bases; J trimming: 7 bases; junction bases outside the gene matches: 16. CDR3 length: 17 amino acids. The germline V gene has CDR1 MRHNA and CDR2 SNTAGT. CDR3 in DNA: TGTGCCAGCCATGCCCTACCACGGACAGGGGGCCGGCAGCCCCAGCATTTT. This sequence encodes CASHALPRTGGRQPQHF.

The rearrangement uses TRBV6-1 and TRBJ1-2; TRBD1 is a possible D gene (6 bases). Trimming cost V 7 bases and J 8 bases, with 17 bases left between them. Germline values: CDR1 MNHNS, CDR2 SASEGT. This CDR3 contains 13 residues. CDR3 loop: CASNYRVWEGYTF. CDR3 coding DNA: TGTGCCAGCAACTACAGGGTTTGGGAAGGCTACACCTTC.

The rearrangement joins TRBV27 to TRBJ2-5; D is uncertain. The germline CDR1 and CDR2 sequences are MNHEY and SMNVEV (reference sequence). This CDR3 is built from 13 residues. Between the trimmed V and J ends, which lost 8 bases and 1 base, there was a span of 11 bases. CDR3: CASRTLAQETQYF. CDR3 DNA: TGTGCCAGCCGGACGTTAGCCCAAGAGACCCAGTACTTC.

The rearrangement links TRBV28 to TRBJ1-4; D may be TRBD1 (6 bases). The CDR3 length is 14 residues. V lost 6 bases to trimming and J lost 3 bases, with 11 bases between them. Germline values: CDR1 MDHEN, CDR2 SYDVKM. CDR3 protein: CASRNRVPNEKLFF. In nucleotides, the CDR3 is TGTGCCAGCAGAAACAGGGTCCCTAATGAAAAACTGTTTTTT.

V and J are TRBV9 and TRBJ2-5; 9 bases match TRBD1. Trimming at V came to 0 bases and at J to 5 bases, leaving 20 bases not matched to a gene. The V gene's germline CDR1 is SGDLS and CDR2 YYNGEE. The CDR3 runs to 20 residues. The CDR3 DNA sequence: TGTGCCAGCAGCGTAGAAGGACAGGGGAGATTAGGGGAAGATGATGAGACCCAGTACTTC. Protein product: CASSVEGQGRLGEDDETQYF.

This chain joins TRBV7-3 and TRBJ1-1; 8 bases are a match to TRBD1. Germline CDR1 and CDR2: SGHTA and FQGTGA. The ends lost 5 bases at V and 2 bases at J; junction bases unmatched: 4. CDR3 length equals 14 residues. CDR3 DNA: TGTGCCAGCAGCCTTCAGGGGGCCAACACTGAAGCTTTCTTT. It yields the protein CASSLQGANTEAFF.

The genes are TRBV18 and TRBJ2-1; 8 bases agree with TRBD2. Germline V gene sequence: CDR1 KGHSH, CDR2 LQKENI. The CDR3 totals 21 residues. With 0 bases clipped from V and 2 bases from J, the junction kept 18 bases outside the gene matches. The CDR3 loop is CASSPPSGALRGRRAYNEQFF. The DNA for the CDR3 is TGTGCCAGCTCACCACCGTCCGGGGCGCTTCGCGGGAGGAGGGCCTACAATGAGCAGTTCTTC.

The V gene is TRBV27, the J gene TRBJ2-7, with 11 positions matching TRBD2. J gave up 1 base and V 6 bases, and 5 bases lay outside the gene matches. The germline gives CDR1 MNHEY, CDR2 SMNVEV (reference sequence). The CDR3 runs to 15 residues. The CDR3 reads CASRELAGVSYEQYF. DNA for the CDR3: TGTGCCAGCAGGGAACTAGCGGGAGTTTCCTACGAGCAGTACTTC.

There are a few counts of this clone. The chain employs TRBV18 and TRBJ2-2; TRBD1 matches at 10 bases. V was pared by 6 bases and J by 8 bases, with 15 bases of the junction left unmatched. CDR1 and CDR2 (germline): KGHSH, LQKENI. CDR3 size: 17 residues. Here the CDR3 DNA reads TGTGCCAGCTCCCCTCTTGGGACAGGGGCGGCCTCAGGGGAGCTGTTTTTT. This gives the protein CASSPLGTGAASGELFF.

The chain has TRBV7-9 and TRBJ1-1; D is ambiguous. The CDR3 extends over 15 amino acids. In germline, CDR1 is SEHNR, CDR2 FQNEAQ (reference sequence). V lost 5 bases, J lost 0 bases, and 13 bases lay in between. CDR3 sequence (DNA): TGTGCCAGCAGCGGCCAAGGTGGGATGAACACTGAAGCTTTCTTT. Protein sequence: CASSGQGGMNTEAFF.

This chain links TRBV19 with TRBJ1-2; D gene ambiguous. Germline V gene lookup returns CDR1 LNHDA and CDR2 SQIVND (reference sequence). The CDR3 is made up of 12 amino acids. The V gene lost 9 bases and the J gene lost 7 bases, with 15 bases spanning the gap. CDR3 region: CASTQIGGGYTF. The CDR3 DNA sequence: TGTGCCAGCACCCAGATCGGCGGTGGCTACACCTTC. Full variable domain (rest looked up from reference TRBV19 and TRBJ1-2): DGGITQSPKYLFRKEGQNVTLSCEQNLNHDAMYWYRQDPGQGLRLIYYSQIVNDFQKGDIAEGYSVSREKKESFPLTVTSAQKNPTAFYLCASTQIGGGYTFGSGTRLTVV.

The genes are TRBV9 and TRBJ2-1; 7 bases fit TRBD2. This CDR3 spans 16 amino acids. CDR1 and CDR2 (germline): SGDLS, YYNGEE. V lost 0 bases, J lost 5 bases, and 8 bases stayed unmatched. The CDR3 DNA is TGTGCCAGCAGCGTAGGATTTCTAGCGGAGAACAATGAGCAGTTCTTC. It specifies CASSVGFLAENNEQFF.

The rearrangement links TRBV2 to TRBJ2-1; 8 nucleotides line up with TRBD1. The ends lost 8 bases at V and 10 bases at J; junction bases unmatched: 7. The germline gives CDR1 SNHLY, CDR2 FYNNEI. The CDR3 totals 12 residues. Here the CDR3 DNA reads TGTGCCAGCGGGACAGGTAATACCGAGCAGTTCTTC. This codes for CASGTGNTEQFF.